What follows describes a single T cell receptor (beta chain). The antigen remains unidentified. CDR3 length: 13 amino acids. Germline-derived CDR1 and CDR2 are MRHNA and SNTAGT. V was trimmed by 5 bases and J by 0 bases, leaving 5 bases between them. TCRdb keeps only in-frame clones here, not all; method: immunoSEQ multiplex PCR. This sample yields roughly 2,500,000 clones, of which roughly 93% are seen a single time; about 0.34% belongs to the top ten. This record comes from a study of shared clonotypes between healthy human individuals. Overall study context: The study drew on two women and a few men aged 18 to 49 as donors.

Study results and limitations: In having few donors, the study represented limited genetic and exposure-history diversity. In general, naive subsets displayed greater estimated richness than memory subsets did. Investigators collected only blood, and repertoires in tissues likely differ.

This receptor was identified in a man aged 18 to 29 in good health. Some clones in this sample may be carry-over from other donors' samples. Sequenced material: naive CD4+ T cells from PBMCs. Subset given: CD45RA+ positively selected. The chain carries TRBV6-4 and TRBJ1-5; D gene unclear. In DNA form, the CDR3 reads TGTGCCAGCAGTAAGGATAGCAATCAGCCCCAGCATTTT. Amino acids: CASSKDSNQPQHF.